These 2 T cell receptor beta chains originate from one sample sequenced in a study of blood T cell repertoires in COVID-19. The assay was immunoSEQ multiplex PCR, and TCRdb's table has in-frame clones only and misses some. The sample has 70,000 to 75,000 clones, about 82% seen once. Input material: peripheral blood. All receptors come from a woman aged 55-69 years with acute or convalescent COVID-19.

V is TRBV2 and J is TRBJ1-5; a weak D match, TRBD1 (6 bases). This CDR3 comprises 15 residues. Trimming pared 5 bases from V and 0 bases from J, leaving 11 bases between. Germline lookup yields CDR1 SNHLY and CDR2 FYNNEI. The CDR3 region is CASSQMTGSNQPQHF. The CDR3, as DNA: TGTGCCAGCAGTCAAATGACAGGTAGCAATCAGCCCCAGCATTTT. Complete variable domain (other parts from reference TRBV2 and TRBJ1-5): EPEVTQTPSHQVTQMGQEVILRCVPISNHLYFYWYRQILGQKVEFLVSFYNNEISEKSEIFDDQFSVERPDGSNFTLKIRSTKLEDSAMYFCASSQMTGSNQPQHFGDGTRLSIL.

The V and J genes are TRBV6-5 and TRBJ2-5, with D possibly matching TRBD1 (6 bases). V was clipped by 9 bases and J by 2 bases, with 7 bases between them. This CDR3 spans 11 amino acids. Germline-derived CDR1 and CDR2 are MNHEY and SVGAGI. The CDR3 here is CASGQQETQYF. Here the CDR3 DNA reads TGTGCCAGTGGACAGCAAGAGACCCAGTACTTC.